A selection of T cell receptor beta chains follows, all from one sample in a study of T cells after yellow fever vaccination. TCRdb itself ran the 5' RACE reads through MiXCR, one entry per CDR3 protein. The profile shows more than 450,000 distinct CDR3 sequences, around a fifth of them singletons. Sequencing was performed on PBMCs, taken roughly 20 days after the first yellow fever vaccination. Receptor source: a man aged 18 to 30 who received the YFV17D yellow fever vaccine. CDR3s include the opening cysteine and the closing phenylalanine or tryptophan. The order of the fields is CDR3 length, clone size, V gene, D gene, J gene, CDR3 protein, CDR3 DNA. A D gene is named only where the DNA matches it firmly. Some rows have no size entry. The others give once, few or many, or a class for an expanded clone.

length: 13; size: .; V: TRBV6-2/TRBV6-3; D: .; J: TRBJ2-7; CDR3: CASSFRGWYEQYF; DNA: TGTGCCAGCAGTTTTAGGGGTTGGTACGAGCAGTACTTC
length: 15; size: .; V: TRBV13; D: .; J: TRBJ1-4; CDR3: CASSPPRGGPEKLFF; DNA: TGTGCCAGCAGCCCGCCACGGGGGGGACCTGAAAAACTGTTTTTT
length: 16; size: .; V: TRBV7-8; D: .; J: TRBJ1-5; CDR3: CASSQVGSPVGGAQHF; DNA: TGTGCCAGCAGCCAGGTCGGGTCTCCCGTGGGGGGGGCCCAGCATTTT
length: 14; size: .; V: TRBV7-2; D: .; J: TRBJ2-2; CDR3: CASSLMQGGGELFF; DNA: TGTGCCAGCAGCTTAATGCAGGGTGGCGGGGAGCTGTTTTTT
length: 14; size: few; V: TRBV6-2/TRBV6-3; D: .; J: TRBJ1-2; CDR3: CASSSAGLYEGYTF; DNA: TGTGCCAGCTCAAGCGCCGGACTCTACGAGGGCTACACCTTC
length: 17; size: .; V: TRBV5-1; D: TRBD2; J: TRBJ2-4; CDR3: CASSRGLAGPSRNIQYF; DNA: TGCGCCAGCAGCAGGGGACTAGCGGGCCCGTCAAGGAACATTCAGTACTTC
length: 15; size: .; V: TRBV28; D: .; J: TRBJ2-1; CDR3: CASSFPRSTYNEQFF; DNA: TGTGCCAGCAGTTTTCCACGGTCCACCTACAATGAGCAGTTCTTC
length: 15; size: .; V: TRBV7-9; D: TRBD2; J: TRBJ2-5; CDR3: CASSRGLATAETQYF; DNA: TGTGCCAGCAGCAGAGGACTAGCTACCGCCGAGACCCAGTACTTC
length: 15; size: .; V: TRBV5-8; D: TRBD1; J: TRBJ1-5; CDR3: CASSPDRGRNQPQHF; DNA: TGTGCCAGCAGCCCGGACAGGGGCCGCAATCAGCCCCAGCATTTT
length: 14; size: many; V: TRBV5-6; D: TRBD1; J: TRBJ2-5; CDR3: CASSWATGRETQYF; DNA: TGTGCCAGCAGCTGGGCGACAGGGCGAGAGACCCAGTACTTC
length: 15; size: .; V: TRBV20-1; D: TRBD1; J: TRBJ2-1; CDR3: CSASNTGVPYNEQFF; DNA: TGCAGTGCTTCCAACACAGGGGTACCCTACAATGAGCAGTTCTTC
length: 15; size: few; V: TRBV5-1; D: TRBD2; J: TRBJ2-3; CDR3: CASSLVLAGVDTQYF; DNA: TGCGCCAGCAGCTTGGTCCTAGCGGGGGTCGATACGCAGTATTTT
length: 14; size: few; V: TRBV5-1; D: .; J: TRBJ2-1; CDR3: CASSLGLVDNEQFF; DNA: TGCGCCAGCAGCTTGGGACTAGTAGACAATGAGCAGTTCTTC
length: 13; size: few; V: TRBV4-1; D: .; J: TRBJ2-7; CDR3: CASSHGSDYEQYF; DNA: TGCGCCAGCAGCCATGGGTCCGACTACGAGCAGTACTTC
length: 18; size: .; V: TRBV5-5; D: TRBD1; J: TRBJ1-5; CDR3: CASSLAGTGLYSNQPQHF; DNA: TGTGCCAGCAGCTTGGCCGGGACAGGACTATATAGCAATCAGCCCCAGCATTTT
length: 13; size: few; V: TRBV15; D: .; J: TRBJ1-6; CDR3: CATSRQDNSPLHF; DNA: TGTGCCACCAGCAGACAGGATAATTCACCCCTCCACTTT
length: 16; size: many; V: TRBV7-9; D: .; J: TRBJ2-3; CDR3: CASSLATAGSRDTQYF; DNA: TGTGCCAGCAGCTTAGCTACGGCAGGGTCTAGAGATACGCAGTATTTT
length: 16; size: few; V: TRBV5-1; D: TRBD2; J: TRBJ2-5; CDR3: CASSSTSGGAQETQYF; DNA: TGCGCCAGCAGCTCCACTAGCGGGGGGGCCCAAGAGACCCAGTACTTC
length: 14; size: few; V: TRBV11-2; D: .; J: TRBJ1-6; CDR3: CASSSRGGPSPLHF; DNA: TGTGCCAGCAGTTCAAGGGGGGGACCTTCACCCCTCCACTTT
length: 14; size: .; V: TRBV7-2; D: .; J: TRBJ2-3; CDR3: CASSAGWGPDTQYF; DNA: TGTGCCAGCAGCGCGGGTTGGGGACCAGATACGCAGTATTTT
length: 17; size: .; V: TRBV30; D: TRBD1; J: TRBJ2-1; CDR3: CAWSGLDRGVSYNEQFF; DNA: TGTGCCTGGAGTGGGCTGGACAGGGGAGTATCCTACAATGAGCAGTTCTTC
length: 11; size: many; V: TRBV10-3; D: .; J: TRBJ2-7; CDR3: CAISAFGEQYF; DNA: TGTGCCATCAGTGCCTTCGGCGAGCAGTACTTC
length: 13; size: many; V: TRBV19; D: .; J: TRBJ1-5; CDR3: CASSGQGSQPQHF; DNA: TGTGCCAGTAGTGGGCAGGGTAGTCAGCCCCAGCATTTT
length: 13; size: few; V: TRBV27; D: TRBD1; J: TRBJ2-5; CDR3: CASSRQGAETQYF; DNA: TGTGCCAGCAGCCGACAGGGGGCGGAGACCCAGTACTTC
length: 13; size: .; V: TRBV7-9; D: .; J: TRBJ2-1; CDR3: CASSFLQGDEQFF; DNA: TGTGCCAGCAGCTTTTTACAGGGTGATGAGCAGTTCTTC
length: 13; size: .; V: TRBV4-2; D: .; J: TRBJ1-1; CDR3: CASSQRVDTEAFF; DNA: TGTGCCAGCAGCCAACGGGTAGACACTGAAGCTTTCTTT
length: 12; size: .; V: TRBV3-1; D: .; J: TRBJ2-2; CDR3: CAGSLSTGELFF; DNA: TGTGCCGGCAGCCTATCCACCGGGGAGCTGTTTTTT
length: 15; size: .; V: TRBV6-5; D: .; J: TRBJ1-6; CDR3: CASSYGGAVNSPLHF; DNA: TGTGCCAGCAGTTATGGGGGGGCGGTTAATTCACCCCTCCACTTT
length: 14; size: few; V: TRBV6-1; D: .; J: TRBJ1-3; CDR3: CASSSWGSGNTIYF; DNA: TGTGCCAGCTCTTCGTGGGGTTCTGGAAACACCATATATTTT
length: 13; size: few; V: TRBV6-2/TRBV6-3; D: .; J: TRBJ1-5; CDR3: CASSWTDHQPQHF; DNA: TGTGCCAGCAGTTGGACAGACCATCAGCCCCAGCATTTT
length: 14; size: .; V: TRBV18; D: .; J: TRBJ2-1; CDR3: CASSPPAEKGRQFF; DNA: TGTGCCAGCTCACCACCGGCAGAGAAGGGTCGGCAGTTCTTC
length: 15; size: few; V: TRBV25-1; D: .; J: TRBJ2-7; CDR3: CASSRPGQRSYEQYF; DNA: TGTGCCAGCAGTCGTCCGGGGCAGCGCTCCTACGAGCAGTACTTC
length: 17; size: many; V: TRBV29-1; D: .; J: TRBJ2-1; CDR3: CSVELGQRWSSYNEQFF; DNA: TGCAGCGTTGAATTGGGGCAGAGATGGAGCTCCTACAATGAGCAGTTCTTC
length: 16; size: .; V: TRBV27; D: TRBD1; J: TRBJ1-6; CDR3: CASSLAGGFINSPLHF; DNA: TGTGCCAGCAGTTTGGCAGGGGGCTTCATTAATTCACCCCTCCACTTT
length: 16; size: .; V: TRBV24-1; D: .; J: TRBJ2-1; CDR3: CATSGLDSHDYNEQFF; DNA: TGTGCCACCAGTGGTTTGGACAGCCACGATTACAATGAGCAGTTCTTC
length: 14; size: .; V: TRBV7-6; D: .; J: TRBJ1-1; CDR3: CASSRIEGNTEAFF; DNA: TGTGCCAGCAGCAGAATAGAGGGGAACACTGAAGCTTTCTTT
length: 16; size: few; V: TRBV7-9; D: TRBD2; J: TRBJ2-7; CDR3: CASRSLERGETYEQYF; DNA: TGTGCCAGCAGATCTCTAGAGCGGGGGGAGACCTACGAGCAGTACTTC
length: 14; size: .; V: TRBV7-7; D: .; J: TRBJ2-5; CDR3: CASSSSFAQETQYF; DNA: TGTGCTAGCAGCTCATCATTTGCACAAGAGACCCAGTACTTC
length: 15; size: .; V: TRBV5-1; D: TRBD2; J: TRBJ2-5; CDR3: CASSVGTSGQETQYF; DNA: TGCGCCAGCAGCGTGGGGACTAGCGGACAAGAGACCCAGTACTTC
length: 14; size: few; V: TRBV19; D: .; J: TRBJ2-2; CDR3: CASSPGPSAGELFF; DNA: TGTGCCAGTAGCCCTGGACCCTCGGCCGGGGAGCTGTTTTTT
length: 14; size: few; V: TRBV20-1; D: .; J: TRBJ2-5; CDR3: CSARDQGRGETQYF; DNA: TGCAGTGCTAGAGATCAGGGAAGGGGAGAGACCCAGTACTTC
length: 15; size: few; V: TRBV7-8; D: .; J: TRBJ2-1; CDR3: CASSPVNADRNIKFF; DNA: TGTGCCAGCAGCCCCGTCAACGCCGACAGGAATATAAAGTTCTTC